What follows are 18 T cell receptor beta chains derived from one specimen sequenced in a study of blood T cell repertoires in COVID-19. Sequenced by immunoSEQ multiplex PCR; TCRdb stores in-frame clones only, minus some. The sample consists of more than 200,000 clones, roughly 90% of them appearing once. Material: peripheral blood. The receptors come from a woman aged 55 to 70 with acute or convalescent COVID-19.

This rearrangement joins TRBV30 to TRBJ1-1, with D possibly being TRBD1 (5 bases). V lost 2 bases and J 9 bases, leaving 22 bases between the germline ends. The length of the CDR3 is 15 residues. CDR1 and CDR2 (germline): GTSNPN, SVGIG (reference sequence). The CDR3 reads CAWSRRGVNSGQAFF. The CDR3 nucleotides read TGTGCCTGGAGTAGACGGGGGGTGAATTCAGGGCAAGCTTTCTTT.

The V call is TRBV3-1 (or the pseudogene TRBV3-2), the J call TRBJ2-1; D might be TRBD1 (5 bases). The ends were cut back, 6 bases at V and 0 bases at J, with 15 bases in the middle. Germline V CDR1 and CDR2: LGHDT, YNNKEL (reference sequence). The CDR3 totals 16 residues. CDR3 loop: CASSTLAGYSYNEQFF. The CDR3, as DNA: TGTGCCAGCAGTACTCTCGCAGGGTACTCCTACAATGAGCAGTTCTTC.

This chain links TRBV5-1 with TRBJ2-3; TRBD2 matches 7 bases. In germline, CDR1 is SGHRS, CDR2 YFSETQ. The CDR3 contains 14 residues. V shed 5 bases and J 4 bases; nucleotides not matched to a gene: 7. CDR3 amino acids: CASSKGAGADTQYF. The CDR3 bases are TGCGCCAGCAGTAAGGGTGCGGGGGCAGATACGCAGTATTTT. Complete variable domain (other parts from reference TRBV5-1 and TRBJ2-3): KAGVTQTPRYLIKTRGQQVTLSCSPISGHRSVSWYQQTPGQGLQFLFEYFSETQRNKGNFPGRFSGRQFSNSRSEMNVSTLELGDSALYLCASSKGAGADTQYFGPGTRLTVL.

About this clone itself: One end of the junction is discordant with germline, which a read error may explain. The chain carries TRBV7-9 and TRBJ1-2; the D gene is possibly TRBD1 (6 bases). This CDR3 has 13 residues. Germline CDR1 SEHNR, CDR2 FQNEAQ (reference sequence). CDR3 sequence (DNA): TGTGCCAGCAGCATCAGGACAGACCGGGCACACTCTTTC. Protein sequence: CASSIRTDRAHSF.

This clone showed up just a few times. The chain recombines TRBV6-5 with TRBJ1-2; 9 nucleotides agree with TRBD1. V was clipped by 4 bases and J by 7 bases; unmatched bases: 13. Per the germline V gene, CDR1 is MNHEY and CDR2 is SVGAGI. The CDR3 length is 16 residues. The CDR3 reads CASSSPRDRAGRGYTF. The CDR3 nucleotides are TGTGCCAGCAGTTCGCCCCGGGACAGGGCCGGTCGTGGCTACACCTTC.

The chain joins TRBV30 to TRBJ2-5; TRBD2 agrees at 13 bases. V lost 0 bases and J lost 4; bases outside the gene matches: 2. The CDR3 has 15 amino acids. Germline loops: CDR1 GTSNPN, CDR2 SVGIG (reference sequence). The CDR3 loop is CAWSVLAGGPETQYF. The CDR3 DNA follows: TGTGCCTGGAGTGTACTAGCGGGAGGGCCAGAGACCCAGTACTTC.

CDR3 residues: CASSQGVGSLDTEAFF. The CDR3 DNA is TGCGCCAGCAGCCAAGGGGTAGGGAGCCTTGACACTGAAGCTTTCTTT. The chain joins TRBV4-1 to TRBJ1-1, with no clear D. Germline V lookup: CDR1 MGHRA, CDR2 YSYEKL. The CDR3 consists of 16 residues. V was shortened by 1 base and J by 3 bases, with 15 bases between the two germline ends.

The chain carries TRBV19 and TRBJ2-7; 12 bases fit TRBD2. The length of the CDR3 is 15 residues. In germline, CDR1 is LNHDA, CDR2 SQIVND (reference sequence). V lost 4 bases and J lost 4; bases outside the gene matches: 5. CDR3 sequence: CASSTGLAGTYEQYF. The CDR3, as DNA: TGTGCCAGTAGTACCGGACTAGCGGGGACTTACGAGCAGTACTTC. The full variable domain, its missing parts supplied by reference TRBV19 and TRBJ2-7, is DGGITQSPKYLFRKEGQNVTLSCEQNLNHDAMYWYRQDPGQGLRLIYYSQIVNDFQKGDIAEGYSVSREKKESFPLTVTSAQKNPTAFYLCASSTGLAGTYEQYFGPGTRLTVT.

The chain links TRBV2 to TRBJ2-5, with D maybe TRBD1 (8 bases). This CDR3 is 13 amino acids long. The V end lost 8 bases, the J end lost 4 bases, and 14 bases lay between the germline ends. The germline CDR1 and CDR2 sequences are SNHLY and FYNNEI. CDR3 in DNA: TGTGCCAGCTCACACAGGGGGGGAGAGACCCAGTACTTC. It translates to CASSHRGGETQYF.

This clone was detected only a few times. The V and J genes are TRBV5-1 and TRBJ1-6; 8 bases align to TRBD1. The CDR3 length is 17 residues. CDR1 is SGHRS, CDR2 YFSETQ, per germline. J was trimmed by 6 bases and V by 4 bases; bases with no gene match: 12. The CDR3 protein is CASSPKDDRGPNSPLHF. In DNA, the CDR3 is TGCGCCAGCAGCCCCAAGGACGACAGGGGCCCTAATTCACCCCTCCACTTT.

This chain connects TRBV5-1 to TRBJ2-2; 8 bases fit TRBD1. CDR1 and CDR2 from the germline V gene are SGHRS and YFSETQ. J gave up 4 bases and V 4 bases, and 3 bases lay outside the gene matches. CDR3 size: 14 residues. In DNA form, the CDR3 reads TGCGCCAGCAGCGAGGGACAGGCCACCGGGGAGCTGTTTTTT. Encoded protein: CASSEGQATGELFF.

The chain uses TRBV19 and TRBJ1-1, with a weak D call TRBD1 (5 bases). The CDR3 covers 14 residues. CDR1 is LNHDA, CDR2 SQIVND, per germline (reference sequence). Deletions cut 11 bases from V and 8 bases from J, with 24 bases between. The CDR3 region has the DNA TGTGCCGGCGGCATGGCAGCTAATCGGGGGGAAGCTTTCTTT. It encodes CAGGMAANRGEAFF.

The chain employs TRBV15 and TRBJ2-5, with D possibly TRBD2 on 6 matching bases. CDR3 length: 16 residues. Germline CDR1 LNHNV, CDR2 YYDKDF (reference sequence). Trimming took off 0 bases at V and 5 bases at J, with 16 bases between the two ends. DNA for the CDR3: TGTGCCACCAGCAGAGATTATAGCGGCTGGGTTGAGACCCAGTACTTC. Translated, it gives CATSRDYSGWVETQYF.

This sequence joins TRBV7-9 and TRBJ2-5; TRBD1 aligns across 8 bases. V lost 6 bases to trimming and J lost 2 bases; unmatched junction nucleotides: 5. The CDR3 sequence is 14 residues long. Germline assignment: CDR1 SEHNR and CDR2 FQNEAQ (reference sequence). The CDR3 loop is CASSRTGLQETQYF. In DNA, the CDR3 is TGTGCCAGCAGTCGGACAGGGTTACAAGAGACCCAGTACTTC.

The chain links TRBV19 to TRBJ1-6; 9 positions match TRBD1. The V and J ends lost 4 bases and 0 bases, in that order; junction bases with no gene match: 10. Germline loops: CDR1 LNHDA, CDR2 SQIVND (reference sequence). The CDR3 spans 19 residues. The CDR3 region is CASSTKGTGYGSYNSPLHF. The CDR3 DNA reads TGTGCCAGTAGTACCAAAGGGACAGGGTACGGCTCCTATAATTCACCCCTCCACTTT.

The chain joins TRBV28 to TRBJ2-3; tentatively, D is TRBD1 (6 bases). In germline, CDR1 is MDHEN, CDR2 SYDVKM. The CDR3 contains 13 residues. V was cut by 8 bases and J by 6 bases, with 15 bases left in between. CDR3 in amino acids: CASDEGGMDTQYF. CDR3 DNA sequence: TGTGCCAGCGATGAAGGGGGAATGGATACGCAGTATTTT.

Turning to this clone: The same CDR3 arises from other DNA sequences in this sample as well. This rearrangement joins TRBV12-3 or TRBV12-4 to TRBJ1-2; 9 bases map to TRBD1. V trimming: 6 bases; J trimming: 5 bases; junction bases outside the gene matches: 4. The CDR3 loop spans 13 amino acids. CDR3 DNA: TGTGCCAGCAGCCCGGGACAGGGATATGGCTACACCTTC. This codes for CASSPGQGYGYTF.

This chain connects TRBV19 to TRBJ1-2; D perhaps matches TRBD1 (6 bases). Germline lookup yields CDR1 LNHDA and CDR2 SQIVND (reference sequence). The CDR3 extends over 13 amino acids. V lost 6 bases and J lost 0, with 8 bases in between. Here the CDR3 DNA reads TGTGCCAGTAGAACAGGGTCTAACTATGGCTACACCTTC. It encodes CASRTGSNYGYTF.